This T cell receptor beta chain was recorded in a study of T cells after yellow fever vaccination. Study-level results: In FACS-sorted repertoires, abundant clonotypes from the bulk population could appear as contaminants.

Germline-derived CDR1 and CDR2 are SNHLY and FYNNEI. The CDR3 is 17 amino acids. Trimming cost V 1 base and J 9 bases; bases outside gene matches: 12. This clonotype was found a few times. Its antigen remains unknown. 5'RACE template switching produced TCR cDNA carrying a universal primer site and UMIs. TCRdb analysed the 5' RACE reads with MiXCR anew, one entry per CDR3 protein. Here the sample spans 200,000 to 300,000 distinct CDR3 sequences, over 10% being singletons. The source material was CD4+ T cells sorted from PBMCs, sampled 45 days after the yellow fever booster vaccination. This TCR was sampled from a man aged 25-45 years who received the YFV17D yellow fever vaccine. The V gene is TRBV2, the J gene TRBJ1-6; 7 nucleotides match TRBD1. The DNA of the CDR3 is TGTGCCAGCAGTGAAGAGGGGGCAGCACATGGAGGTTCACCCCTCCACTTT. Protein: CASSEEGAAHGGSPLHF.